The source of this T cell receptor beta chain is a study of cytomegalovirus exposure and HLA in healthy donors. Study as a whole: A later analysis reported the 120 or so validation repertoires used the same platform as the roughly 700 first-cohort repertoires. Study observations and caveats: According to the study, some 160 TCR beta chains were cytomegalovirus-associated. Researchers reported that three CMV-associated chains were confirmed in vitro as CMV antigen-specific.

Here immunoSEQ multiplex PCR was the method, and the copy in TCRdb shows in-frame clones only, minus some. The sample yields around 130,000 clones, more than 70% seen once. Separation from the roughly 670-subject first cohort characterized the roughly 130-subject validation cohort, to which the donors belonged. This clone was recorded a few times. Its antigen is unidentified. Sequenced: PBMCs. This TCR derives from a woman in her 30s in good health and CMV-seronegative.

The CDR3 is CASSRRRQGANQPQHF. The CDR3 region has the DNA TGTGCCAGCAGCCGACGGAGACAGGGGGCGAATCAGCCCCAGCATTTT. The V call is TRBV7-2, the J call TRBJ1-5; 10 bases line up with TRBD1. With V trimmed by 5 bases and J by 4 bases, 8 bases remained unmatched. The germline V gene encodes CDR1 SGHTA and CDR2 FQGNSA. The CDR3 extends over 16 amino acids.